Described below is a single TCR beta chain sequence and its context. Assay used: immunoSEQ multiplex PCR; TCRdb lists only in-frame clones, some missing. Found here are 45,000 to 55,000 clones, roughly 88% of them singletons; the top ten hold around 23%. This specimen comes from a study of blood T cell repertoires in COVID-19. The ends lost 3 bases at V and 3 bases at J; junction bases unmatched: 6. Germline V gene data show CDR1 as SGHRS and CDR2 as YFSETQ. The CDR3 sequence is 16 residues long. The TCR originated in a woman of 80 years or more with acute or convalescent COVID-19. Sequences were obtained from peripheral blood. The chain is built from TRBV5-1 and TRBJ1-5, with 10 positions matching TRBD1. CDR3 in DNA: TGCGCCAGCAGCTCCGGGACAGGGGAACTCAATCAGCCCCAGCATTTT. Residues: CASSSGTGELNQPQHF.